The 26 T cell receptor beta chains in this list originate from one sample, sequenced in a study of blood T cells in healthy people across ages. Then a second PCR, running about 6 to 11 cycles, was carried out with a sample-barcoded 5' primer and a J-beta primer mix. MiXCR was run by TCRdb on the 5' RACE reads, yielding one entry per CDR3 protein. This repertoire shows about 1.8 million distinct CDR3 sequences, around 48% found once; its top ten account for roughly 2%. Sequences were obtained from blood. These receptor sequences come from a woman aged 40 to 49 in good health.

This clonotype was seen only once. The chain has TRBV20-1 and TRBJ2-3; D remains ambiguous. Germline V lookup: CDR1 DFQATT, CDR2 SNEGSKA (reference sequence). The CDR3 is 11 residues long. V was trimmed by 4 bases and J by 4 bases, leaving 6 bases between them. CDR3: CSATEPDTQYF. The DNA for the CDR3 is TGCAGTGCTACAGAGCCAGATACGCAGTATTTT.

This clonotype was picked up a small number of times. V and J are TRBV12-3 or TRBV12-4 and TRBJ2-1; D is ambiguous. V gave up 5 bases and J gave up 7 bases, with 12 bases separating them. The CDR3 loop spans 13 amino acids. This chain's CDR3 is CASSPDAGNEQFF. CDR3 DNA: TGTGCCAGCAGTCCCGACGCTGGGAATGAGCAGTTCTTC.

This chain connects TRBV7-3 to TRBJ2-3, with 9 bases that match TRBD1. The germline gives CDR1 SGHTA, CDR2 FQGTGA. Trimming cost V 6 bases and J 2 bases; bases outside gene matches: 3. The CDR3 loop spans 14 amino acids. The CDR3 nucleotides are TGTGCCAGCAGACGGACAGGGGACACAGATACGCAGTATTTT. Amino acids: CASRRTGDTDTQYF.

In this sample, this clonotype turned up a few times. The chain employs TRBV10-1 and TRBJ1-6; maybe TRBD1 (6 bases). The CDR3 sequence is 12 residues long. V lost 4 bases and J lost 9, with 7 bases in between. Per germline, CDR1 WNHNN and CDR2 SYGVQD (reference sequence). The CDR3 nucleotides are TGCGCCAGCAGTGCCAGGGGTTCACCCCTCCACTTT. It specifies CASSARGSPLHF.

This chain links TRBV27 with TRBJ2-7, with 8 nucleotides matching TRBD1. CDR1 and CDR2 (germline): MNHEY, SMNVEV (reference sequence). The CDR3 loop spans 15 amino acids. Trimming took 4 bases from V and 3 from J; bases not matched to a gene: 8. The DNA of the CDR3 is TGTGCCAGCAGTTCCCCTAGGGACAGGCGCTACGAGCAGTACTTC. Translated: CASSSPRDRRYEQYF.

V gene TRBV4-1 combines with J gene TRBJ2-7, with TRBD1 matching over 8 bases. V was pared by 0 bases and J by 0 bases, with 19 bases of the junction left unmatched. The CDR3 has 21 residues. Germline V lookup: CDR1 MGHRA, CDR2 YSYEKL. As DNA, the CDR3 is TGCGCCAGCAGCCAAGATGTGGCCGGAGACCCTGGGACAGGCATCTCCTACGAGCAGTACTTC. Protein: CASSQDVAGDPGTGISYEQYF.

In regard to this clonotype: Sequence at one end of the junction differs from germline and may be a read error. The CDR3 DNA reads TGTGCCACCCACGGGTCCTACAATGATCAGTTCTTC. Its protein is CATHGSYNDQFF. The chain combines TRBV7-9 with TRBJ2-1, with D uncertain. The CDR3 has 12 residues. CDR1 and CDR2 (germline): SEHNR, FQNEAQ (reference sequence).

The V gene is TRBV4-1, the J gene TRBJ2-7; D might be TRBD2 (5 bases). V was clipped by 5 bases and J by 7 bases, with 18 bases between them. Germline-derived CDR1 and CDR2 are MGHRA and YSYEKL. The CDR3 has 14 amino acids. In DNA form, the CDR3 reads TGCGCCAGCAGCGCCGGACTGAACTACAATGAGCAGTACTTC. Protein product: CASSAGLNYNEQYF.

The chain couples TRBV5-1 to TRBJ1-5; no definite D call. V was pared by 0 bases and J by 7 bases, with 14 bases between. CDR3 length: 15 residues. The V gene's germline CDR1 is SGHRS and CDR2 YFSETQ. The CDR3 DNA reads TGCGCCAGCAGCTTGGACCATCAACCGAGCCAGCCCCAGCATTTT. It specifies CASSLDHQPSQPQHF.

J is TRBJ1-1 and V is TRBV6-1; D is ambiguous. The germline V gene has CDR1 MNHNS and CDR2 SASEGT. CDR3 length: 15 residues. Trimming took off 0 bases at V and 1 base at J, with 9 bases between the two ends. The CDR3 coding sequence is TGTGCCAGCAGTGAAGCTGGCAGCCCGAACACTGAAGCTTTCTTT. This codes for CASSEAGSPNTEAFF.

The chain carries TRBV28 and TRBJ2-5, with D possibly TRBD1 on 6 matching bases. The DNA end favors TRBJ2-7, so the J call may be wrong. The germline gives CDR1 MDHEN, CDR2 SYDVKM. The CDR3 is made up of 14 amino acids. The CDR3: CASSKRQVSYEQYF. CDR3 coding DNA: TGTGCCAGCAGTAAGCGACAGGTTTCCTACGAGCAGTACTTC.

This clonotype was picked up one time. The V gene is TRBV7-2, the J gene TRBJ2-3; TRBD2 aligns across 9 bases. The CDR3 totals 15 residues. V was pared by 6 bases and J by 4 bases, with 8 bases of the junction left unmatched. CDR1 SGHTA and CDR2 FQGNSA come from the germline V gene. This CDR3 reads CASSSAWTSADTQYF. In DNA form, the CDR3 reads TGTGCCAGCAGTTCCGCCTGGACTAGCGCAGATACGCAGTATTTT. Full variable domain (rest looked up from reference TRBV7-2 and TRBJ2-3): GAGVSQSPSNKVTEKGKDVELRCDPISGHTALYWYRQSLGQGLEFLIYFQGNSAPDKSGLPSDRFSAERTGGSVSTLTIQRTQQEDSAVYLCASSSAWTSADTQYFGPGTRLTVL.

This clonotype was counted between two and nine times. The rearrangement uses TRBV13 and TRBJ2-5; D not certain. The CDR3 has 13 amino acids. The germline V gene has CDR1 PRHDT and CDR2 FYEKMQ (reference sequence). Trimming took 5 bases from V and 5 from J, leaving 12 bases between them. CDR3 sequence: CASSLRQEETQYF. The CDR3, as DNA: TGTGCCAGCAGCCTACGTCAAGAGGAGACCCAGTACTTC.

V usage is TRBV6-5 and J usage is TRBJ2-1, with a weak D call TRBD1 (6 bases). V was pared by 2 bases and J by 2 bases, with 22 bases between. Germline V gives CDR1 MNHEY, CDR2 SVGAGI. CDR3 length: 19 amino acids. The CDR3 is CASSYGGGGSFRTYNEQFF. The CDR3 nucleotides are TGTGCCAGCAGTTACGGGGGCGGCGGGTCGTTCAGAACCTACAATGAGCAGTTCTTC.

The V call is TRBV24-1, the J call TRBJ2-7; 8 nucleotides align to TRBD1. Germline values: CDR1 KGHDR, CDR2 SFDVKD. This CDR3 is 15 amino acids long. V trimming: 11 bases; J trimming: 3 bases; junction bases outside the gene matches: 14. CDR3 bases: TGTGCCAGCTCCCACATGGACAGGGCTGTCTACGAGCAGTACTTC. It encodes CASSHMDRAVYEQYF.

V gene TRBV5-1 combines with J gene TRBJ2-1; a weak D match, TRBD2 (6 bases). The V end was cut by 5 bases, the J end by 9 bases, with 18 bases between. The CDR3 has 14 residues. In germline, CDR1 is SGHRS, CDR2 YFSETQ. CDR3 in amino acids: CASSEEGADGEQFF. CDR3 coding DNA: TGCGCCAGCAGTGAGGAGGGCGCTGACGGTGAGCAGTTCTTC.

V gene TRBV27 combines with J gene TRBJ2-7, with D maybe TRBD2 (5 bases). V was trimmed by 4 bases and J by 1 base, leaving 11 bases between them. From germline, CDR1 is MNHEY and CDR2 SMNVEV (reference sequence). CDR3 length equals 14 residues. The CDR3 loop is CASSSYSGSYEQYF. Here the CDR3 DNA reads TGTGCCAGCAGTTCCTACAGCGGATCCTACGAGCAGTACTTC.

The sample holds a few counts of this clonotype. The gene calls are TRBV4-3 and TRBJ2-1; D gene uncertain. The length of the CDR3 is 15 residues. From germline, CDR1 is LGHNA and CDR2 YSLEER. With 0 bases removed from V and 1 base from J, the gap between germline ends came to 7 bases. The CDR3 DNA reads TGCGCCAGCAGCCAAGAGGATGCATCCTACAATGAGCAGTTCTTC. This codes for CASSQEDASYNEQFF.

Concerning this clonotype: Mismatch with germline at one junction end may stem from a read error. J is TRBJ2-1 and V is TRBV4-3; D unclear. Germline V gene sequence: CDR1 LGHNA, CDR2 YSLEER. The CDR3 runs 16 residues. The CDR3 reads CAGSQDRHNSYNEQFF. The CDR3 bases are TGCGCCGGCAGCCAAGATCGTCACAACTCCTACAATGAGCAGTTCTTC.

Only a few counts were recorded for this clonotype. V usage is TRBV4-2 and J usage is TRBJ2-3; 12 bases fit TRBD2. The CDR3 covers 17 residues. Germline CDR1 is LGHNA and CDR2 is YNFKEQ. V was pared by 1 base and J by 6 bases, with 8 bases of the junction left unmatched. The CDR3 nucleotides are TGTGCCAGCAGCCAAGTTTTGGCTAGCGGGGGGGCTGATACGCAGTATTTT. Its protein product is CASSQVLASGGADTQYF.

The rearrangement uses TRBV12-5 and TRBJ2-5, with TRBD2 identical over 9 bases. The CDR3 is 18 amino acids. CDR1 and CDR2 (germline): LGHNT, FRNRAP. With V trimmed by 0 bases and J by 11 bases, 19 bases remained unmatched. In nucleotides, the CDR3 is TGTGCTAGTGGTTTGGTACTAAGTAGCGGGGGCTCTTACAATGAGCAGTACTTC. This sequence encodes CASGLVLSSGGSYNEQYF.

The table lists this clonotype with a few counts. The chain uses TRBV12-5 and TRBJ1-2; D is unclear. CDR1 and CDR2 from the germline V gene are LGHNT and FRNRAP. The CDR3 is 17 amino acids. V shed 4 bases and J shed 3 bases, with 21 bases lying between them. CDR3 nucleotides: TGTGCTAGTGGTTCCCAAGGTGCAGGTTGGGTCGACTATGGCTACACCTTC. Translation gives CASGSQGAGWVDYGYTF. Full variable domain (remainder filled in from reference TRBV12-5 and TRBJ1-2): DARVTQTPRHKVTEMGQEVTMRCQPILGHNTVFWYRQTMMQGLELLAYFRNRAPLDDSGMPKDRFSAEMPDATLATLKIQPSEPRDSAVYFCASGSQGAGWVDYGYTFGSGTRLTVV.

This clonotype has a count of ten or more. The chain recombines TRBV25-1 with TRBJ1-6, with D perhaps TRBD1 (6 bases). Germline V gene sequence: CDR1 MGHDK, CDR2 SYGVNS. V lost 6 bases and J lost 8, with 11 bases in between. This CDR3 comprises 13 residues. CDR3 DNA sequence: TGTGCCAGCAGGAGGGGGACGGATTCACCCCTCCACTTT. Protein sequence: CASRRGTDSPLHF.

This clonotype has a single count. A read error may be the cause here, since a much bigger clone is one base away. The chain uses TRBV6-5 and TRBJ2-7; 8 bases are shared with TRBD1. There are 14 residues in the CDR3. Germline V gene data show CDR1 as MNHEY and CDR2 as SVGAGI. The CDR3 reads CASGYSDRGYEQYF. The DNA of the CDR3 is TGTGCCAGCGGTTACTCTGACAGGGGCTACGAGCAGTACTTC.

The chain uses TRBV20-1 and TRBJ1-4, with 7 bases fitting TRBD1. Germline loops: CDR1 DFQATT, CDR2 SNEGSKA (reference sequence). The CDR3 totals 15 residues. V dropped 1 base and J dropped 8; count of bases not matched to a gene: 10. The CDR3: CSARGLTGRLEKLFF. The CDR3 coding sequence is TGCAGTGCTAGAGGGTTGACAGGGCGTCTGGAAAAACTGTTTTTT.

The CDR3 loop reads CASSAHRGRIYEQYF. The CDR3 DNA reads as TGTGCCAGCAGCGCGCACAGGGGGCGCATCTATGAGCAGTACTTC. The chain is built from TRBV7-8 and TRBJ2-5; 9 positions match TRBD1. V dropped 5 bases and J dropped 11; count of bases not matched to a gene: 15. This CDR3 region has 15 residues. In germline, CDR1 is SGHVS, CDR2 FQNEAQ.